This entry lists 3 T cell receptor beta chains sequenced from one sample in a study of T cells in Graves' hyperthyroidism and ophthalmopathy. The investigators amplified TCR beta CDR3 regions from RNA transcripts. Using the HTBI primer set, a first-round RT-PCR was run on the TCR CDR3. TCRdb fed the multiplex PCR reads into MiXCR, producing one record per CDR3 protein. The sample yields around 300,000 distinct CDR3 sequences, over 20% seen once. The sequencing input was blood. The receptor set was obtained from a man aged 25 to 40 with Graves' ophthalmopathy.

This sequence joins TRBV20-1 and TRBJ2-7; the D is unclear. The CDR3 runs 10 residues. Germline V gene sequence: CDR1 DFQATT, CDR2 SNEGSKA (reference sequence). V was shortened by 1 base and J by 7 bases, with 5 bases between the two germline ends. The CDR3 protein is CSARVREQYF. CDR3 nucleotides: TGCAGTGCTAGAGTGAGAGAGCAGTACTTC.

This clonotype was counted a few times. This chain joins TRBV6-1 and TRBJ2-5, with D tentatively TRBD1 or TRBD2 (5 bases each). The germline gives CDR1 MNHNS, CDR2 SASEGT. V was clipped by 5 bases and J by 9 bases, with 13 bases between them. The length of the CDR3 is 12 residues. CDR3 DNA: TGTGCCAGCAGTTCCGGGACCCTAGCCCAGTACTTC. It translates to CASSSGTLAQYF.

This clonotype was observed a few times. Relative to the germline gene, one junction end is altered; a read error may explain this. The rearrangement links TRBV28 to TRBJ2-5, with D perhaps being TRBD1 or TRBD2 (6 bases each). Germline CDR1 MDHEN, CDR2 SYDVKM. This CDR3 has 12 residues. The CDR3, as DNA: TGTGCCAGCAGAAGTTTAGGGGGGCTCCTCCACTTC. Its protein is CASRSLGGLLHF.